This passage covers 32 T cell receptor beta chains from one sample sequenced in a study of cytomegalovirus exposure and HLA in healthy donors. PCR amplification relied on 60 Vbeta primers (plus 13 Jbeta primers). Sequenced by immunoSEQ multiplex PCR; TCRdb stores in-frame clones only, minus some. The profile shows around 150,000 clones, almost 80% of them singletons. Material: PBMCs. The receptors derive from a man between 18 and 29 years old in good health and CMV-seropositive.

V gene TRBV4-3 combines with J gene TRBJ2-1, with 9 positions matching TRBD2. With 1 base clipped from V and 5 bases from J, the junction kept 9 bases outside the gene matches. Germline V gene lookup returns CDR1 LGHNA and CDR2 YSLEER. This CDR3 region has 17 residues. CDR3 residues: CASSQVRGGRGDNEQFF. The CDR3 DNA sequence: TGCGCCAGCAGCCAAGTTCGGGGCGGGAGGGGGGACAATGAGCAGTTCTTC.

This clone has just one count. A junction boundary mismatches the germline segment, possibly from a read error. This chain links TRBV6-5 with TRBJ2-1; TRBD1 might be the D (6 bases). CDR3 size: 12 residues. The germline V gene has CDR1 MNHEY and CDR2 SVGAGI. The CDR3 DNA reads TGTGCCGGCAGTACCACAGGGAATGAGCAGTTCTTC. Its protein is CAGSTTGNEQFF.

The V call is TRBV6-4, the J call TRBJ2-3; D is perhaps TRBD2 (6 bases). V was clipped by 8 bases and J by 6 bases, with 15 bases between them. Germline V gene sequence: CDR1 MRHNA, CDR2 SNTAGT. This CDR3 is 13 amino acids long. The CDR3: CASAGSALDTQYF. The CDR3 DNA follows: TGTGCCAGCGCGGGGAGCGCATTGGATACGCAGTATTTT.

This clone has just one count. V usage is TRBV27 and J usage is TRBJ2-7; D perhaps matches TRBD2 (6 bases). The CDR3 is 13 residues long. Trimming cost V 7 bases and J 2 bases, with 12 bases left between them. CDR1 and CDR2 from the germline V gene are MNHEY and SMNVEV (reference sequence). CDR3 bases: TGTGCCAGCATGACTAGTGGGGCCTACGAGCAGTACTTC. Translated, it gives CASMTSGAYEQYF.

The chain joins TRBV19 to TRBJ1-1; a weak D match, TRBD1 (5 bases). CDR3 size: 16 residues. Germline assignment: CDR1 LNHDA and CDR2 SQIVND (reference sequence). Between the trimmed V and J ends, which lost 3 bases and 0 bases, there was a span of 14 bases. The CDR3 DNA reads as TGTGCCAGTAGTATGGCCGCCGGGACTTTGAACACTGAAGCTTTCTTT. It translates to CASSMAAGTLNTEAFF.

This chain joins TRBV27 and TRBJ2-2; a possible D gene is TRBD1 (6 bases). The length of the CDR3 is 14 residues. Trimming left V 8 bases short and J 5 bases short, with 15 bases between. Per germline, CDR1 MNHEY and CDR2 SMNVEV (reference sequence). The CDR3 sequence: CASAVGAWTGELFF. The CDR3, as DNA: TGTGCCAGCGCGGTGGGGGCTTGGACCGGGGAGCTGTTTTTT.

This sequence joins TRBV5-4 and TRBJ2-7; the match to TRBD2 covers 10 bases. This CDR3 has 14 residues. From germline, CDR1 is SGHNT and CDR2 YYREEE (reference sequence). Losses at the gene ends were 2 bases for V and 7 bases for J; bases not matched to a gene: 6. The CDR3 loop reads CASSLAGGPREQYF. The CDR3 DNA is TGTGCCAGCAGCTTAGCGGGAGGGCCCCGGGAGCAGTACTTC.

This clone was observed a handful of times. The gene calls are TRBV9 and TRBJ1-2; 8 nucleotides line up with TRBD1. The V and J ends lost 2 bases and 4 bases, in that order; junction bases with no gene match: 13. CDR1 is SGDLS and CDR2 is YYNGEE in the germline V gene. The CDR3 contains 17 residues. The CDR3 DNA is TGTGCCAGCAGCGTGTCAACGGGACAGGATAGAAGCTATGGCTACACCTTC. Translating it yields CASSVSTGQDRSYGYTF.

V gene TRBV13 combines with J gene TRBJ2-1; 14 bases align to TRBD2. CDR1 PRHDT and CDR2 FYEKMQ come from the germline V gene (reference sequence). The CDR3 is 16 residues long. V lost 5 bases, J lost 7 bases, and 7 bases stayed unmatched. The CDR3 DNA follows: TGTGCCAGCAGCCCGCGGACTAGCGGGAGGTGGAATGAGCAGTTCTTC. Its translation: CASSPRTSGRWNEQFF.

In regard to this clone: The same CDR3 is also encoded by other DNA sequences in this sample. The chain employs TRBV11-2 and TRBJ2-1; D is unresolved. The V and J ends lost 0 bases and 8 bases respectively, with 5 bases between them. This CDR3 comprises 12 residues. The V gene's germline CDR1 is SGHAT and CDR2 FQNNGV. CDR3 region: CASSLDIDEQFF. Here the CDR3 DNA reads TGTGCCAGCAGCTTAGATATCGATGAGCAGTTCTTC.

The chain uses TRBV9 and TRBJ2-1, with 7 bases fitting TRBD2. Germline V gene lookup returns CDR1 SGDLS and CDR2 YYNGEE. Trimming at V came to 3 bases and at J to 9 bases, leaving 12 bases not matched to a gene. The CDR3 sequence is 15 residues long. CDR3 protein: CASSARSGGVSEQFF. CDR3 bases: TGTGCCAGCAGCGCAAGGAGTGGGGGGGTCAGTGAGCAGTTCTTC.

This clone was recorded a few times. The V call is TRBV5-6, the J call TRBJ2-5, with 7 bases aligning to TRBD2. V lost 1 base to trimming and J lost 4 bases; unmatched junction nucleotides: 10. Germline V gene sequence: CDR1 SGHDT, CDR2 YYEEEE. The CDR3 extends over 16 amino acids. The CDR3: CASSLWFAGVGETQYF. In DNA, the CDR3 is TGTGCCAGCAGCTTGTGGTTTGCGGGGGTCGGAGAGACCCAGTACTTC.

The CDR3 coding sequence is TGTGCCAGCAGCGGTGGGGCAGTTTTTAACTATGGCTACACCTTC. Its translation: CASSGGAVFNYGYTF. The rearrangement links TRBV9 to TRBJ1-2, with D possibly matching TRBD1 (5 bases). The CDR3 extends over 15 amino acids. The germline gives CDR1 SGDLS, CDR2 YYNGEE. Trimming took off 3 bases at V and 1 base at J, with 13 bases between the two ends.

The sample holds a few counts of this clone. The genes are TRBV13 and TRBJ2-2, with 10 bases matching TRBD1. The length of the CDR3 is 15 residues. The trim removed 4 bases at V and 4 bases at J, leaving 3 bases unmatched. Germline CDR1 reads PRHDT; CDR2 reads FYEKMQ (reference sequence). In DNA, the CDR3 is TGTGCCAGCAGCTCAGACAGGGGGCTCACCGGGGAGCTGTTTTTT. Its protein is CASSSDRGLTGELFF.

This clone has a handful of counts. This chain uses TRBV6-4 with TRBJ2-3, with D maybe TRBD2 (6 bases). CDR1 and CDR2 from the germline V gene are MRHNA and SNTAGT. V shed 4 bases and J shed 0 bases, with 8 bases lying between them. This CDR3 is 14 amino acids long. CDR3 in amino acids: CASSVGGSTDTQYF. DNA of the CDR3: TGTGCCAGCAGTGTGGGGGGAAGCACAGATACGCAGTATTTT.

This clone has a handful of counts. The chain couples TRBV30 to TRBJ1-5, with D maybe TRBD1 (5 bases). The V gene's germline CDR1 is GTSNPN and CDR2 SVGIG (reference sequence). The V end lost 2 bases, the J end lost 3 bases, and 8 bases lay between the germline ends. This CDR3 comprises 13 residues. CDR3 DNA: TGTGCCTGGAGTTGGGGCAACAATCAGCCCCAGCATTTT. Translating gives CAWSWGNNQPQHF.

This chain joins TRBV14 and TRBJ2-7, with 8 nucleotides matching TRBD2. Germline assignment: CDR1 SGHDN and CDR2 FVKESK. The CDR3 loop spans 14 amino acids. J lost 0 bases, V lost 5 bases, and 3 bases had no gene match. The CDR3 protein is CASSAGLGSYEQYF. The CDR3, as DNA: TGTGCCAGCAGCGCGGGACTAGGCTCCTACGAGCAGTACTTC. Full variable domain (remainder filled in from reference TRBV14 and TRBJ2-7): EAGVTQFPSHSVIEKGQTVTLRCDPISGHDNLYWYRRVMGKEIKFLLHFVKESKQDESGMPNNRFLAERTGGTYSTLKVQPAELEDSGVYFCASSAGLGSYEQYFGPGTRLTVT.

The chain employs TRBV2 and TRBJ2-3; the match to TRBD2 covers 14 bases. The CDR3 length is 16 residues. CDR1 is SNHLY, CDR2 FYNNEI, per germline. Losses at the gene ends were 2 bases for V and 6 bases for J; bases not matched to a gene: 4. The CDR3 nucleotides read TGTGCCAGCAGTGAACCGGGACTAGCGGGAGTCGATACGCAGTATTTT. It specifies CASSEPGLAGVDTQYF.

The rearrangement joins TRBV5-6 to TRBJ2-3; maybe TRBD2 (6 bases). The germline V gene encodes CDR1 SGHDT and CDR2 YYEEEE. The germline V and J ends were trimmed by 4 bases and 7 bases, with 10 bases remaining between them. The CDR3 is 12 residues long. CDR3 in DNA: TGTGCCAGCAGCCTCGGGAGTAATACGCAGTATTTT. It yields the protein CASSLGSNTQYF.

The V call is TRBV11-2, the J call TRBJ2-1; D is unclear. Trimming took 2 bases from V and 1 from J, leaving 12 bases between them. The CDR3 has 16 residues. Germline V gene data show CDR1 as SGHAT and CDR2 as FQNNGV. The CDR3 DNA follows: TGTGCCAGCAGCTTATTTGCGGCAGCGTCCTACAATGAGCAGTTCTTC. It is translated as CASSLFAAASYNEQFF.

This chain uses TRBV20-1 with TRBJ2-7; no reliable D call. Germline V lookup: CDR1 DFQATT, CDR2 SNEGSKA (reference sequence). This CDR3 has 11 residues. V was clipped by 4 bases and J by 3 bases, with 7 bases between them. CDR3 in DNA: TGCAGTGCTAAGTGGCACTACGAGCAGTACTTC. Translating gives CSAKWHYEQYF.

This clone was detected only a few times. This sequence joins TRBV28 and TRBJ2-1; 10 nucleotides align to TRBD2. Germline V gene data show CDR1 as MDHEN and CDR2 as SYDVKM. Losses at the gene ends were 0 bases for V and 9 bases for J; bases not matched to a gene: 8. The length of the CDR3 is 16 residues. The CDR3 nucleotides are TGTGCCAGCAGTTTATGGGCTAGCGGGGGCCAAGGTGAGCAGTTCTTC. Its protein is CASSLWASGGQGEQFF.

The chain joins TRBV5-4 to TRBJ2-3; 11 bases line up with TRBD1. The J segment lost 4 bases and the V segment lost 4 bases, leaving 5 bases of the junction unmatched. Germline V CDR1 and CDR2: SGHNT, YYREEE (reference sequence). This CDR3 is built from 15 residues. The CDR3 reads CASSTPGQGADTQYF. The CDR3 nucleotides are TGTGCCAGCAGCACCCCGGGACAGGGGGCAGATACGCAGTATTTT.

The chain carries TRBV2 and TRBJ1-5; the D is unclear. Germline-derived CDR1 and CDR2 are SNHLY and FYNNEI. V was clipped by 0 bases and J by 4 bases, with 13 bases between them. The CDR3 sequence is 16 residues long. CDR3 in DNA: TGTGCCAGCAGTGAAGCCCGGGAAGCGGGGAATCAGCCCCAGCATTTT. This gives the protein CASSEAREAGNQPQHF.

Comment on this clone: This likely comes from a read error, as the CDR3 has no conserved phenylalanine or tryptophan at its end. The chain carries TRBV5-4 and TRBJ1-6; D perhaps matches TRBD1 (6 bases). Germline assignment: CDR1 SGHNT and CDR2 YYREEE (reference sequence). This CDR3 is built from 14 residues. V gave up 0 bases and J gave up 10 bases, with 11 bases separating them. The CDR3 DNA reads as TGTGCCAGCAGCTTGGGGGCAGGGGAATCACCCCTCCACCTT. Its protein product is CASSLGAGESPLHL.

V usage is TRBV30 and J usage is TRBJ2-7; perhaps TRBD1 as D (6 bases). The CDR3 length is 13 residues. Germline CDR1 is GTSNPN and CDR2 is SVGIG (reference sequence). The V end lost 3 bases, the J end lost 6 bases, and 15 bases lay between the germline ends. This CDR3 is CAWSVDSSGEQYF. In nucleotides, the CDR3 is TGTGCCTGGAGCGTGGACAGTTCAGGCGAGCAGTACTTC.

This sequence joins TRBV11-2 and TRBJ2-2; D may be TRBD2 (5 bases). Germline V gene sequence: CDR1 SGHAT, CDR2 FQNNGV. The CDR3 has 17 amino acids. Trimming left V 5 bases short and J 1 base short, with 17 bases between. CDR3 sequence (DNA): TGTGCCAGCAGCCAAGCGGCAGGCTCGCTGAACACCGGGGAGCTGTTTTTT. It translates to CASSQAAGSLNTGELFF. Full variable domain (outside the CDR3, taken from reference TRBV11-2 and TRBJ2-2): EAGVAQSPRYKIIEKRQSVAFWCNPISGHATLYWYQQILGQGPKLLIQFQNNGVVDDSQLPKDRFSAERLKGVDSTLKIQPAKLEDSAVYLCASSQAAGSLNTGELFFGEGSRLTVL.

J is TRBJ2-7 and V is TRBV27, with TRBD1 matching over 9 bases. This CDR3 region has 13 residues. V trimming: 6 bases; J trimming: 4 bases; junction bases outside the gene matches: 4. From germline, CDR1 is MNHEY and CDR2 SMNVEV (reference sequence). CDR3 coding DNA: TGTGCCAGCAGCTCGGGACAGGGTTACGAGCAGTACTTC. This codes for CASSSGQGYEQYF.

The chain couples TRBV6-1 to TRBJ1-3; 7 bases line up with TRBD1. V shed 6 bases, J shed 7 bases, and the junction held 9 bases outside the gene matches. The V gene's germline CDR1 is MNHNS and CDR2 SASEGT. There are 14 residues in the CDR3. The CDR3 reads CASRATGEWNTIYF. The CDR3 nucleotides are TGTGCCAGCAGGGCCACAGGGGAATGGAACACCATATATTTT.

V is TRBV5-6 and J is TRBJ2-7, with TRBD1 matching over 8 bases. Germline V CDR1 and CDR2: SGHDT, YYEEEE. CDR3 length: 15 amino acids. J was trimmed by 2 bases and V by 4 bases; bases with no gene match: 8. In nucleotides, the CDR3 is TGTGCCAGCAGCGAGCAGGGGGCGCGACCCTACGAGCAGTACTTC. This codes for CASSEQGARPYEQYF.

The rearrangement uses TRBV6-1 and TRBJ2-1; a weak D match, TRBD1 (6 bases). This CDR3 has 14 residues. The ends were cut back, 3 bases at V and 9 bases at J, with 15 bases in the middle. The V gene's germline CDR1 is MNHNS and CDR2 SASEGT. In DNA, the CDR3 is TGTGCCAGCAGTGAGAGGACAGAGGGTCTTGAGCAGTTCTTC. Translation: CASSERTEGLEQFF.

This clone came up a few times. V and J are TRBV28 and TRBJ2-1; perhaps TRBD1 as D (5 bases). This CDR3 comprises 12 residues. V was pared by 7 bases and J by 4 bases, with 8 bases between. From germline, CDR1 is MDHEN and CDR2 SYDVKM. The CDR3 loop reads CASKGRYNEQFF. The CDR3 nucleotides read TGTGCCAGCAAGGGGCGATACAATGAGCAGTTCTTC.